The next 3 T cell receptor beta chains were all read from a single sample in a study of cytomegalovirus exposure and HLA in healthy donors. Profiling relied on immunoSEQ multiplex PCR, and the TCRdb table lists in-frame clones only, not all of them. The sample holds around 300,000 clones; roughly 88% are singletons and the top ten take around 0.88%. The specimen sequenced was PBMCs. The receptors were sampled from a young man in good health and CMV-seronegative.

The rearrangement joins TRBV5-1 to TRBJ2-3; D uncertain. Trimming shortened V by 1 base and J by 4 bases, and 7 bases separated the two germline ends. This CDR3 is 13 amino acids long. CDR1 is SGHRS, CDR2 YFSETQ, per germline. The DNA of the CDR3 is TGCGCCAGCAGCTTGCCCCCGGCAGATACGCAGTATTTT. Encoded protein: CASSLPPADTQYF. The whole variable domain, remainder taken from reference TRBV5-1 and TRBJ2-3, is KAGVTQTPRYLIKTRGQQVTLSCSPISGHRSVSWYQQTPGQGLQFLFEYFSETQRNKGNFPGRFSGRQFSNSRSEMNVSTLELGDSALYLCASSLPPADTQYFGPGTRLTVL.

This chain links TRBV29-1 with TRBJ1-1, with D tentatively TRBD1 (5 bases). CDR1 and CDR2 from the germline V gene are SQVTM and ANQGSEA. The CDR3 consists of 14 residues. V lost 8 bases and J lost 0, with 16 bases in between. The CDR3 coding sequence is TGCAGCCCCCCTGGGCAGGGCTTGAACACTGAAGCTTTCTTT. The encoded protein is CSPPGQGLNTEAFF.

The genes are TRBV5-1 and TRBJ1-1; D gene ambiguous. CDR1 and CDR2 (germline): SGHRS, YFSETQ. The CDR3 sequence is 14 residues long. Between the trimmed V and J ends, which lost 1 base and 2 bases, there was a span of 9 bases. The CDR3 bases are TGCGCCAGCAGCTTGTCTATTAGTAACACTGAAGCTTTCTTT. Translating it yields CASSLSISNTEAFF.